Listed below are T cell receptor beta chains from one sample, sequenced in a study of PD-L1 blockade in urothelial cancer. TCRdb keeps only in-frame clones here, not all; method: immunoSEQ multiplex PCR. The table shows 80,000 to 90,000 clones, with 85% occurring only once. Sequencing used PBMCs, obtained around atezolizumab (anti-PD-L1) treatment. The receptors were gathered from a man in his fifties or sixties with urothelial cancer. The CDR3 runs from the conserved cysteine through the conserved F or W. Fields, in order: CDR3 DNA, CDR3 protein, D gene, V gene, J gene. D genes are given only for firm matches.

cdr3_nt: TGCGCCAGCAGCCAAGAAAAAGTCTTGAGTGAAAAACTGTTTTTT
cdr3_aa: CASSQEKVLSEKLFF
d_call: -
v_call: TRBV4-1
j_call: TRBJ1-4

cdr3_nt: TGTGCCAGCAGCGCCCGGGTCAGACCTGGTGGTGAAAAACTGTTTTTT
cdr3_aa: CASSARVRPGGEKLFF
d_call: -
v_call: TRBV9
j_call: TRBJ1-4

cdr3_nt: TGTGCCAGTAGATGGGGCCCCGGGACCGGGGAGCTGTTTTTT
cdr3_aa: CASRWGPGTGELFF
d_call: -
v_call: TRBV19
j_call: TRBJ2-2

cdr3_nt: TGTGCCAGCAGCTCCTCACAGGGGTTGGGACAGTTCTTC
cdr3_aa: CASSSSQGLGQFF
d_call: TRBD1
v_call: TRBV7-3
j_call: TRBJ2-1

cdr3_nt: TGTGCCAGCTCACCTAAGCCGGGACAGGGCCTAGGTGGCTACACCTTC
cdr3_aa: CASSPKPGQGLGGYTF
d_call: TRBD1
v_call: TRBV18
j_call: TRBJ1-2

cdr3_nt: TGTGCCAGCAGCCAAGCAGGAGGTCAGCCCCAGCATTTT
cdr3_aa: CASSQAGGQPQHF
d_call: -
v_call: TRBV14
j_call: TRBJ1-5

cdr3_nt: TGCGCCAGCAGCCAACCGAACAGGGCAAGGGAAAAACTGTTTTTT
cdr3_aa: CASSQPNRAREKLFF
d_call: -
v_call: TRBV4-1
j_call: TRBJ1-4

cdr3_nt: TGTGCCAGCAGCTTGGACTTCGGGGGGCGAGATGAAAAACTGTTTTTT
cdr3_aa: CASSLDFGGRDEKLFF
d_call: -
v_call: TRBV5-4
j_call: TRBJ1-4

cdr3_nt: TGTGCCAGTGGAGTTCCGACGGAGACCCAGTACTTC
cdr3_aa: CASGVPTETQYF
d_call: -
v_call: TRBV19
j_call: TRBJ2-5

cdr3_nt: TGTGCCAGCAGTTACTTTTCTGGGGGGAGCACAGATACGCAGTATTTT
cdr3_aa: CASSYFSGGSTDTQYF
d_call: -
v_call: TRBV6-5
j_call: TRBJ2-3